This T cell receptor (beta chain) is from a study of blood T cell repertoires in COVID-19. In the authors' methods: Amplified reference gene primers provided the basis for estimating nucleated cell counts. Data came from immunoSEQ multiplex PCR; TCRdb stores just in-frame clones and leaves some out. From that table come the V and J calls and clone size; the DNA was used to work out D and trimming. The sample lists more than 140,000 clones, approximately 86% occurring once. The germline gives CDR1 SGHDN, CDR2 FVKESK. The CDR3 is 16 amino acids. Trimming stripped 5 bases from V and 0 bases from J, with 14 bases between.

V and J are TRBV14 and TRBJ1-3, with unresolved D. This TCR was sampled from a woman in her fifties or sixties with acute or convalescent COVID-19. Sequenced: peripheral blood. The CDR3 loop is CASSDRWSNSGNTIYF. Written as DNA, the CDR3 is TGTGCCAGCAGCGACCGTTGGAGTAACTCTGGAAACACCATATATTTT.